The sequence of this T cell receptor beta chain was determined in a study of cytomegalovirus exposure and HLA in healthy donors. Notes on this clone: No antigen is known for it.

The study ran its PCR with 60 Vbeta and 13 Jbeta primers. The repertoire was sequenced with immunoSEQ multiplex PCR; TCRdb's copy has only in-frame clones and lacks some. Of roughly 100,000 clones listed, 60% to 80% are singletons. Notes on the study in general: Researchers reported in a later analysis that a missense DCLRE1C variant was tied to TCR beta V- and J-gene trimming. Beyond CMV serostatus, there was no information to go on about immune exposure. At a 0.05 false discovery rate, a later analysis found about 17,000 TCR beta sequences to be associated with HLA alleles.

Sequencing was carried out using PBMCs. The source of this sequence is a man in his sixties in good health and CMV-seropositive.

Written as DNA, the CDR3 is TGTGCCAGCAGTGGGGGACTAGCGGGGGCCTACGAGCAGTACTTC. Protein sequence: CASSGGLAGAYEQYF. V is TRBV6-1 and J is TRBJ2-7; 14 bases align to TRBD2. V was pared by 4 bases and J by 2 bases, with 1 base of the junction left unmatched. From germline, CDR1 is MNHNS and CDR2 SASEGT. This CDR3 spans 15 amino acids.